The present entry profiles one T cell receptor beta chain with its context. This clone appeared once. This receptor's antigen is unknown. The input lacks base qualities; no much larger clone sits a single base away. The CDR3 regions of human TCRbeta chains were analyzed by immunosequencing. Per the original workflow: Repertoire TCRs were checked for matches against a reference library of SARS-CoV-2-specific TCRs that had been generated using the MIRA antigen-specificity platform. Breadth was defined as the fraction of unique TCRs that were SARS-CoV-2-associated. Depth was defined as the fraction of total T cells that were SARS-CoV-2-associated. Using the MIRA data, every spike-specific TCR was mapped to the spike region that the TCR reacted to and assigned to either a CD4 or a CD8 class. Log10-transformed breadth and depth values were compared by one-way ANOVA with Sidak's multiple comparisons tests. Sourced from immuneACCESS, this table was stored by TCRdb with only in-frame sequences that have V and J called. A share of the clones is absent; for the studies checked, an unresolved V gene accounts for under half, and the remainder has no known explanation. That table furnishes V, J and clone size, whereas the DNA furnished D and trimming. The sample records around 130,000 clones, approximately 91% of which are singletons. Approximately 4.5% of the sample rests with the top ten.

Trimming takes 1 base from V and 5 bases from J, and the germline ends sit 9 bases apart. CDR1 and CDR2, looked up from the germline V gene (reference sequence), are GTSNPN and SVGIG. From the cysteine through the phenylalanine, the CDR3 covers 12 amino acids. Only CDR3 DNA remains: 36 bases, in frame from the first base. This specimen comes from a study of T cell responses to AZD1222 COVID-19 vaccine (dated by TCRdb to the early 2020s). Study-wide context: AZD1222 recipients whose second dose came at about 4 weeks and those whose second dose came at about 12 weeks were combined into one group, since spike-specific TCR depth and breadth did not differ between the two schedules. Trial participants were enrolled by age into 18-55, 56-69 and 70-plus year subgroups, with roughly 160, 29 and 62 TCR-sequenced participants respectively. TCR sequencing covered some 250 trial participants: about 210 given two doses of AZD1222 and 26 given two doses of MenACWY control vaccine.

The meaning of the sample's time point label: baseline before first vaccination. Vaccinee samples were obtained from the UK trials COV001 and COV002, which included a single-blind randomized controlled phase 2/3 trial of AZD1222 (ChAdOx1 nCoV-19) in healthy adults. For TCRbeta chain sequencing, PBMC samples were collected from trial participants at day 0 and at day 28 after the second dose. Points the paper makes about the study in general: Because no day 14 peak-response samples were available, repertoires were characterized only after the peak T cell response. Reportedly, close to half of the unique spike-specific TCRs recognized epitopes lying outside the regions that are mutated in the B.1.351 and B.1.1.7 variants. The 56-69-year group was small, and its depth increase did not reach significance, likely because of low power. After two AZD1222 doses, both the breadth and the depth of spike-specific TCRs were significantly higher than at day 0 and than in MenACWY recipients. The vaccine-associated CD4 TCRs covered the entire spike protein, and the dominant responses fell in regions 160-218 and 743-854. Most participants were white British and females outnumbered males, and the authors suggested that clonal diversity may have been underestimated. Conclusions about previously exposed vaccinees are limited, since just 5 or 6 AZD1222 recipients were seropositive for SARS-CoV-2 at baseline.

This material consisted of peripheral blood, taken on day 0 of AZD1222 vaccination. The sequence was collected from an adult in good health. The chain is made from TRBV30 and TRBJ2-7, with the D segment identity uncertain. The CDR3 protein: CAWSADSHEQYF. The DNA sequence is as follows: TGTGCCTGGAGTGCTGATTCCCACGAGCAGTACTTC.